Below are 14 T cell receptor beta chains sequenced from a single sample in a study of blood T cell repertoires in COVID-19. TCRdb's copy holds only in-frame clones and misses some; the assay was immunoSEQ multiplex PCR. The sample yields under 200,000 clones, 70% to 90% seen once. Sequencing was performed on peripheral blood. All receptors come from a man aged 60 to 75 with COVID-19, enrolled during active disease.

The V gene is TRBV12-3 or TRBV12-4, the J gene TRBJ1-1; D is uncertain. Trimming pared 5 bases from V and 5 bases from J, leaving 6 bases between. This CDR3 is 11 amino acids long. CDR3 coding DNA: TGTGCCAGCAGTAGGAGGACTGAAGCTTTCTTT. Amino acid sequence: CASSRRTEAFF.

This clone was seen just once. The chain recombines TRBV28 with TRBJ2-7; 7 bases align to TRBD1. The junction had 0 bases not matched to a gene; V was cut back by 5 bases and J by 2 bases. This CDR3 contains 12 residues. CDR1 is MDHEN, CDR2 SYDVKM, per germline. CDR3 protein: CASSGTAYEQYF. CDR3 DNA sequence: TGTGCCAGCAGTGGGACAGCCTACGAGCAGTACTTC.

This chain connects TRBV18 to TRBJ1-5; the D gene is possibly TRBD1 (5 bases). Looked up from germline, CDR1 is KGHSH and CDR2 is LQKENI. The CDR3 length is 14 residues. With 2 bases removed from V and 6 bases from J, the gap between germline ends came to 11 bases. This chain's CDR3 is CASSPVQGSQPQHF. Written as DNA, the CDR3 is TGTGCCAGCTCACCAGTGCAGGGCAGTCAGCCCCAGCATTTT.

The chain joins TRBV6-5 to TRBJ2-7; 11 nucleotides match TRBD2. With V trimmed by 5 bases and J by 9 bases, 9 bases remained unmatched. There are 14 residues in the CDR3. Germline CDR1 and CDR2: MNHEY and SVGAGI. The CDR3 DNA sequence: TGTGCCAGCAGTCCTAGCGGGAGGCGGGGGGGGCAGTACTTC. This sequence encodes CASSPSGRRGGQYF.

In DNA, the CDR3 is TGTGCCAGCAGTGCCCTAGCGTTAGAGACCCAGTACTTC. Its translation: CASSALALETQYF. The V gene is TRBV28, the J gene TRBJ2-5, with a weak D call TRBD2 (6 bases). Trimming cost V 5 bases and J 4 bases, with 11 bases left between them. Germline values: CDR1 MDHEN, CDR2 SYDVKM. This CDR3 has 13 residues.

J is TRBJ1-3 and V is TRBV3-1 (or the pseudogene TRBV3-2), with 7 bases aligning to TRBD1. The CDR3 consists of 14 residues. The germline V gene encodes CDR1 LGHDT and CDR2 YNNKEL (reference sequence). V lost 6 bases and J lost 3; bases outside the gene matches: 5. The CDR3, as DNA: TGTGCCAGCAGACTGGACAGGATTGGAAACACCATATATTTT. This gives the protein CASRLDRIGNTIYF.

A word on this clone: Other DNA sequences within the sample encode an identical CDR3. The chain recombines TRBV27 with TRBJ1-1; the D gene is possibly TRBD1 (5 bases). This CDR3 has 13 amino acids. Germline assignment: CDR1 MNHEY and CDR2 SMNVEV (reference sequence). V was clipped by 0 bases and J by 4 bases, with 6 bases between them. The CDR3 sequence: CASSLSRGTEAFF. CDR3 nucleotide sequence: TGTGCCAGCAGTTTATCAAGGGGCACTGAAGCTTTCTTT.

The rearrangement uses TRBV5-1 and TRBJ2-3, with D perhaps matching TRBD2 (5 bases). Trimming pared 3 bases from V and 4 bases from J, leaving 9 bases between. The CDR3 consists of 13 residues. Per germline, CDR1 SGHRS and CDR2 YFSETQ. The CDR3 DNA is TGCGCCAGCAGCTACGGGGAAGCAGATACGCAGTATTTT. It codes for CASSYGEADTQYF.

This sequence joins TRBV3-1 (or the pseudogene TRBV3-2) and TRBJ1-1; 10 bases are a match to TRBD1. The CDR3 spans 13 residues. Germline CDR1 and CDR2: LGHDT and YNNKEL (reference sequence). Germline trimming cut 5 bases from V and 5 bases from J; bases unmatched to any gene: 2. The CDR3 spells CASSDRGRTEAFF. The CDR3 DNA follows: TGTGCCAGCAGCGACAGGGGGCGGACTGAAGCTTTCTTT.

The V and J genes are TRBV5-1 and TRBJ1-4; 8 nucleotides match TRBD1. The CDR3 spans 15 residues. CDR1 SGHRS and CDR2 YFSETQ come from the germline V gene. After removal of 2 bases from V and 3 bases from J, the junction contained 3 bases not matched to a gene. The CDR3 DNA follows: TGCGCCAGCAGCTTACAGGGGGTGCCTAATGAAAAACTGTTTTTT. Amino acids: CASSLQGVPNEKLFF.

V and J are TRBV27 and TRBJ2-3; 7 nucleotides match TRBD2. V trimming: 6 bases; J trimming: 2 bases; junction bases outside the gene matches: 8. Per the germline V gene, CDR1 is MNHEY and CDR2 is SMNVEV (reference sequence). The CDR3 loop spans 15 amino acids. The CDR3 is CASSTLGGNTDTQYF. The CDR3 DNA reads TGTGCCAGCAGCACCCTCGGGGGGAACACAGATACGCAGTATTTT.

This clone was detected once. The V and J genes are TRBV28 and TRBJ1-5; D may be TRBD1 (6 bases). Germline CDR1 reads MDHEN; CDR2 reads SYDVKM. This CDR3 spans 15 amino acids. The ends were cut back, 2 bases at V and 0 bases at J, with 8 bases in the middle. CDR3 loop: CASSLNRASNQPQHF. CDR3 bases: TGTGCCAGCAGTTTAAACAGGGCTAGCAATCAGCCCCAGCATTTT.

CDR3 sequence reads: CASSLLTTGEQYF. CDR3 coding DNA: TGTGCCAGCAGTTTACTAACCACGGGCGAGCAGTACTTC. This chain connects TRBV12-3 or TRBV12-4 to TRBJ2-7, with D hard to call. This CDR3 contains 13 residues. The ends were cut back, 2 bases at V and 6 bases at J, with 11 bases in the middle.

CDR3 region: CAWTTLIGGYTIYF. DNA of the CDR3: TGTGCCTGGACCACACTAATAGGAGGGTACACCATATATTTT. The chain carries TRBV30 and TRBJ1-3; D unclear. With 4 bases removed from V and 8 bases from J, the gap between germline ends came to 18 bases. The CDR3 is 14 residues long. The germline V gene has CDR1 GTSNPN and CDR2 SVGIG (reference sequence).